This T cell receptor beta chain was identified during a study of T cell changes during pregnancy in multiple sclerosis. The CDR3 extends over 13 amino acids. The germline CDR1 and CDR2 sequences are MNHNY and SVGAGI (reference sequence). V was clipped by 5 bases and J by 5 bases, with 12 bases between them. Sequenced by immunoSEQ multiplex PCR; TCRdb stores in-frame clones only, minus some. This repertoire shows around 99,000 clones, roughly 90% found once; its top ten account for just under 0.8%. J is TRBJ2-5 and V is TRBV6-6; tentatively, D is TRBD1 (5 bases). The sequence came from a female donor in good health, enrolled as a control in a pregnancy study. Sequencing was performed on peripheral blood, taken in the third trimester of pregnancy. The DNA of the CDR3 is TGTGCCAGCAGTACCGGGCAGGGCGAGACCCAGTACTTC. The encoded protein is CASSTGQGETQYF.